These 23 T cell receptor beta chains share one sample of origin, sequenced in a study of T cell changes during pregnancy in multiple sclerosis. TCRdb's table, derived via immunoSEQ multiplex PCR, lists solely in-frame clones and lacks some. The sample lists approximately 70,000 clones; approximately 92% were seen once. Material: peripheral blood, obtained in the second trimester of pregnancy. The receptors were sampled from a female donor with multiple sclerosis, enrolled in a pregnancy study.

About this clone itself: The sample contains more than one DNA sequence encoding this CDR3. This sequence joins TRBV9 and TRBJ2-2; 8 bases are a match to TRBD2. V was pared by 0 bases and J by 4 bases, with 2 bases of the junction left unmatched. CDR1 is SGDLS and CDR2 is YYNGEE in the germline V gene. The CDR3 runs 15 residues. The DNA of the CDR3 is TGTGCCAGCAGCGTAGGGCTAGCGGGCACCGGGGAGCTGTTTTTT. Translated: CASSVGLAGTGELFF.

The chain joins TRBV7-8 to TRBJ1-1; TRBD1 aligns across 9 bases. The V segment lost 2 bases and the J segment 4 bases; nucleotides outside the gene matches: 5. From germline, CDR1 is SGHVS and CDR2 FQNEAQ. This CDR3 spans 15 amino acids. CDR3 bases: TGTGCCAGCAGCTTACGGACAGGGGCCGTCACTGAAGCTTTCTTT. Encoded protein: CASSLRTGAVTEAFF.

This rearrangement joins TRBV5-1 to TRBJ2-7; weak D call: TRBD1 (6 bases). V was shortened by 5 bases and J by 4 bases, with 10 bases between the two germline ends. There are 12 residues in the CDR3. CDR1 is SGHRS, CDR2 YFSETQ, per germline. For the CDR3, the DNA is TGCGCCAGCAGAGGACAGTTGTACGAGCAGTACTTC. Its protein product is CASRGQLYEQYF.

The chain employs TRBV5-5 and TRBJ2-2; 7 bases map to TRBD1. This CDR3 comprises 15 residues. Germline CDR1 is SGHKS and CDR2 is YYEKEE (reference sequence). V was pared by 0 bases and J by 4 bases, with 3 bases of the junction left unmatched. The CDR3 loop is CASSLEGTATGELFF. CDR3 bases: TGTGCCAGCAGCTTGGAGGGGACAGCCACCGGGGAGCTGTTTTTT.

The rearrangement uses TRBV18 and TRBJ1-2; tentatively, D is TRBD1 (5 bases). The CDR3 runs 16 residues. Germline V CDR1 and CDR2: KGHSH, LQKENI. Deletions cut 2 bases from V and 0 bases from J, with 13 bases between. The CDR3 reads CASSPVRGRANYGYTF. DNA for the CDR3: TGTGCCAGCTCACCAGTAAGGGGTAGAGCTAACTATGGCTACACCTTC.

V gene TRBV19 combines with J gene TRBJ1-1, with TRBD1 identical over 11 bases. The CDR3 loop spans 15 amino acids. V was clipped by 4 bases and J by 5 bases; unmatched bases: 6. The germline CDR1 and CDR2 sequences are LNHDA and SQIVND (reference sequence). The CDR3 region is CASSTDRGLKTEAFF. The CDR3 DNA follows: TGTGCCAGTAGTACGGACAGGGGGCTAAAGACTGAAGCTTTCTTT.

This clone was seen once. The chain employs TRBV7-9 and TRBJ2-5, with a tentative D call TRBD2 (5 bases). With 6 bases removed from V and 1 base from J, the gap between germline ends came to 12 bases. Germline V gene data show CDR1 as SEHNR and CDR2 as FQNEAQ (reference sequence). CDR3 length equals 14 residues. The CDR3 loop reads CASRHGLGQETQYF. In nucleotides, the CDR3 is TGTGCCAGCAGACACGGACTGGGCCAAGAGACCCAGTACTTC.

This rearrangement joins TRBV18 to TRBJ2-1; 7 nucleotides align to TRBD2. Germline CDR1 and CDR2: KGHSH and LQKENI. CDR3 length equals 15 residues. J lost 4 bases, V lost 8 bases, and 11 bases had no gene match. This CDR3 reads CASQRTRESYNEQFF. CDR3 DNA: TGTGCCAGCCAACGGACTAGGGAGAGTTACAATGAGCAGTTCTTC.

V and J are TRBV15 and TRBJ1-5; D remains ambiguous. The germline gives CDR1 LNHNV, CDR2 YYDKDF (reference sequence). V gave up 3 bases and J gave up 3 bases, with 6 bases separating them. This CDR3 has 13 residues. CDR3 nucleotides: TGTGCCACCAGCAGGGACTTCAATCAGCCCCAGCATTTT. Amino acids: CATSRDFNQPQHF.

The chain combines TRBV7-2 with TRBJ2-1; D not resolved. The germline gives CDR1 SGHTA, CDR2 FQGNSA. This CDR3 is 13 amino acids long. V was shortened by 3 bases and J by 6 bases, with 9 bases between the two germline ends. CDR3 in DNA: TGTGCCAGCAGCTTCGATCCGAGCAATGAGCAGTTCTTC. Translation gives CASSFDPSNEQFF.

The CDR3 reads CASSLVLYGYTF. The CDR3 DNA follows: TGTGCCAGCAGCTTAGTTCTCTATGGCTACACCTTC. This sequence joins TRBV11-2 and TRBJ1-2, with D unresolved. The CDR3 contains 12 residues. Looked up from germline, CDR1 is SGHAT and CDR2 is FQNNGV. V lost 1 base and J lost 4, with 4 bases in between.

The chain uses TRBV7-9 and TRBJ2-1; a weak D match, TRBD1 (5 bases). Germline V gene lookup returns CDR1 SEHNR and CDR2 FQNEAQ (reference sequence). The V end lost 5 bases, the J end lost 8 bases, and 13 bases lay between the germline ends. The CDR3 is made up of 13 amino acids. CDR3 in amino acids: CASSPWGSHEQFF. CDR3 nucleotide sequence: TGTGCCAGCAGCCCGTGGGGCAGCCATGAGCAGTTCTTC.

The chain has TRBV9 and TRBJ1-2; no clear D. Germline V gene lookup returns CDR1 SGDLS and CDR2 YYNGEE. The ends were cut back, 0 bases at V and 3 bases at J, with 12 bases in the middle. The CDR3 consists of 15 residues. CDR3 nucleotides: TGTGCCAGCAGCGTAGATGGGGTCGGGGACTATGGCTACACCTTC. Translated, it gives CASSVDGVGDYGYTF. The full variable domain, with the rest looked up from reference TRBV9 and TRBJ1-2, is DSGVTQTPKHLITATGQRVTLRCSPRSGDLSVYWYQQSLDQGLQFLIQYYNGEERAKGNILERFSAQQFPDLHSELNLSSLELGDSALYFCASSVDGVGDYGYTFGSGTRLTVV.

The chain carries TRBV6-6 and TRBJ2-4; D gene uncertain. This CDR3 has 14 residues. Germline values: CDR1 MNHNY, CDR2 SVGAGI (reference sequence). Trimming cost V 5 bases and J 1 base, with 9 bases left between them. The CDR3 bases are TGTGCCAGCAGTGCGAGTACGGCCAAAAACATTCAGTACTTC. Its translation is CASSASTAKNIQYF.

The gene calls are TRBV28 and TRBJ2-1, with D unresolved. The CDR3 is 14 amino acids. From germline, CDR1 is MDHEN and CDR2 SYDVKM. Trimming cost V 1 base and J 4 bases, with 8 bases left between them. CDR3 residues: CASSLYPRYNEQFF. The CDR3 nucleotides are TGTGCCAGCAGTTTATACCCCAGATACAATGAGCAGTTCTTC.

This clone occurred a few times. This sequence joins TRBV27 and TRBJ1-6, with 9 bases that match TRBD1. The junction had 5 bases not matched to a gene; V was cut back by 5 bases and J by 6 bases. Germline CDR1 is MNHEY and CDR2 is SMNVEV (reference sequence). The CDR3 extends over 15 amino acids. The CDR3 reads CASSPVTGGNSPLHF. The DNA of the CDR3 is TGTGCCAGCAGTCCTGTGACAGGGGGTAATTCACCCCTCCACTTT.

The chain employs TRBV6-5 and TRBJ2-7; 8 nucleotides match TRBD1. Germline CDR1 MNHEY, CDR2 SVGAGI. The CDR3 runs to 13 residues. Trimming at V came to 5 bases and at J to 6 bases, leaving 6 bases not matched to a gene. The CDR3 region is CASSDDRGSEQYF. In DNA, the CDR3 is TGTGCCAGCAGTGATGACAGGGGTAGCGAGCAGTACTTC.

J is TRBJ1-1 and V is TRBV5-1; TRBD1 is a possible D gene (6 bases). The CDR3 runs to 17 residues. Trimming stripped 4 bases from V and 3 bases from J, with 22 bases between. Germline V lookup: CDR1 SGHRS, CDR2 YFSETQ. The CDR3 DNA is TGCGCCAGCAGCACCTCAGGGGTAACCTCTGGGGACACTGAAGCTTTCTTT. Protein sequence: CASSTSGVTSGDTEAFF.

This chain connects TRBV15 to TRBJ2-7; perhaps TRBD1 as D (6 bases). The CDR3 length is 14 residues. V was trimmed by 6 bases and J by 0 bases, leaving 12 bases between them. CDR1 LNHNV and CDR2 YYDKDF come from the germline V gene (reference sequence). As DNA, the CDR3 is TGTGCCACCAGTCGCGGACAGAACTCCTACGAGCAGTACTTC. It codes for CATSRGQNSYEQYF.

The chain links TRBV27 to TRBJ2-5, with TRBD2 identical over 15 bases. The V segment lost 3 bases and the J segment 5 bases; nucleotides outside the gene matches: 7. CDR1 is MNHEY and CDR2 is SMNVEV in the germline V gene (reference sequence). The CDR3 contains 17 residues. CDR3 region: CASSLRTSGRAGETQYF. The CDR3 nucleotides read TGTGCCAGCAGTTTGCGGACTAGCGGGAGGGCCGGTGAGACCCAGTACTTC.

The CDR3 protein is CASSPGDTSYGYTF. The CDR3 DNA is TGTGCCAGCTCACCTGGGGACACTTCCTATGGCTACACCTTC. This chain links TRBV18 with TRBJ1-2; maybe TRBD1 (6 bases). Germline-derived CDR1 and CDR2 are KGHSH and LQKENI. The length of the CDR3 is 14 residues. V was trimmed by 3 bases and J by 4 bases, leaving 12 bases between them.

This clone was seen a single time. This chain links TRBV29-1 with TRBJ1-6, with D perhaps TRBD1 (5 bases). This CDR3 contains 13 residues. V was shortened by 7 bases and J by 9 bases, with 16 bases between the two germline ends. In germline, CDR1 is SQVTM, CDR2 ANQGSEA. CDR3 DNA sequence: TGCAGCGCACGCACAGGAGACGGTTCACCCCTCCACTTT. Translated, it gives CSARTGDGSPLHF.

The V and J genes are TRBV9 and TRBJ2-7; 9 nucleotides match TRBD1. The V gene end was trimmed by 3 bases and the J gene end by 6 bases; junction bases not matched to a gene: 7. CDR1 and CDR2 from the germline V gene are SGDLS and YYNGEE. The CDR3 length is 14 residues. The CDR3 DNA reads TGTGCCAGCAGCGCGGGGACAGGGATTCGCGAGCAGTACTTC. This encodes CASSAGTGIREQYF.